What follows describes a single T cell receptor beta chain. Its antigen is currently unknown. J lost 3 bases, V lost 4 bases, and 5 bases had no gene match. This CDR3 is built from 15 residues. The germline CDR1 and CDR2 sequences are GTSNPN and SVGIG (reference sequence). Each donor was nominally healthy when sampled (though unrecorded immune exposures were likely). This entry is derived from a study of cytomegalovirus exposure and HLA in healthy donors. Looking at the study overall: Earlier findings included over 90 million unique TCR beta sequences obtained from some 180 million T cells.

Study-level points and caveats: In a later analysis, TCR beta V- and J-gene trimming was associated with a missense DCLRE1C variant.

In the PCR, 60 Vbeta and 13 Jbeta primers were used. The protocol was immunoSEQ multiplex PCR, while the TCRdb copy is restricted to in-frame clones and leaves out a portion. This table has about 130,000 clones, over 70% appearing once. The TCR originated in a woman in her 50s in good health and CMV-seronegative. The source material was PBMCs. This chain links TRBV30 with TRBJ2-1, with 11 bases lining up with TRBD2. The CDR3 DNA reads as TGTGCCTGGACTCGACTAGCGGGACGCTACAATGAGCAGTTCTTC. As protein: CAWTRLAGRYNEQFF.